The 27 T cell receptor beta chains in this list originate from one sample, sequenced in a study of cytomegalovirus exposure and HLA in healthy donors. Primers included in the PCR were 60 Vbeta and 13 Jbeta primers. Repertoires were generated with immunoSEQ multiplex PCR, while TCRdb's copy carries only in-frame clones and drops some. The sample lists over 150,000 clones; 80% were seen once. The specimen sequenced was PBMCs. The source of these receptors is a man in his thirties or forties in good health and CMV-seropositive.

The CDR3 loop is CASSFLAGGQGDTQYF. CDR3 in DNA: TGTGCCAGCAGCTTCCTTGCGGGAGGGCAAGGAGATACGCAGTATTTT. The chain couples TRBV7-3 to TRBJ2-3; TRBD2 matches at 9 bases. V lost 3 bases, J lost 5 bases, and 9 bases stayed unmatched. The CDR3 length is 16 residues. The germline CDR1 and CDR2 sequences are SGHTA and FQGTGA.

The chain's CDR3 is CASREFSYEQYF. The CDR3 coding sequence is TGTGCCAGCAGGGAGTTTTCGTACGAGCAGTACTTC. The rearrangement joins TRBV6-1 to TRBJ2-7; the D is unclear. CDR1 and CDR2 from the germline V gene are MNHNS and SASEGT. Trimming stripped 6 bases from V and 4 bases from J, with 10 bases between. The CDR3 loop spans 12 amino acids.

The chain employs TRBV7-9 and TRBJ2-1; D is unclear. Trimming removed 6 bases from V and 0 bases from J, with 15 bases in between. The CDR3 has 16 amino acids. Germline V gene data show CDR1 as SEHNR and CDR2 as FQNEAQ (reference sequence). The CDR3 coding sequence is TGTGCCAGCAGTCCCGCCGCGGCCAGCTCCTACAATGAGCAGTTCTTC. This sequence encodes CASSPAAASSYNEQFF.

The chain uses TRBV4-1 and TRBJ2-7; D is perhaps TRBD2 (6 bases). The CDR3 is made up of 15 amino acids. Per the germline V gene, CDR1 is MGHRA and CDR2 is YSYEKL. V lost 4 bases and J 2 bases, leaving 15 bases between the germline ends. CDR3 bases: TGCGCCAGCAGCCTCAGACTAGTGACGGCCTACGAGCAGTACTTC. As protein: CASSLRLVTAYEQYF.

The sample holds a few counts of this clone. The genes are TRBV10-2 and TRBJ1-6; 10 positions agree with TRBD1. The CDR3 has 14 residues. The germline V gene encodes CDR1 WSHSY and CDR2 SAAADI. V was clipped by 6 bases and J by 9 bases; unmatched bases: 5. For the CDR3, the DNA is TGCGCCAGCAGAGGGACAGGGGTAACTTCACCCCTCCACTTT. Encoded protein: CASRGTGVTSPLHF.

This clone was observed once. This chain links TRBV15 with TRBJ1-1; D unclear. The CDR3 contains 18 residues. CDR1 and CDR2 from the germline V gene are LNHNV and YYDKDF (reference sequence). V dropped 0 bases and J dropped 3 bases, with 20 bases sitting between them. The CDR3 reads CATSRDLVGGSADTEAFF. CDR3 in DNA: TGTGCCACCAGCAGAGATTTGGTCGGTGGCAGTGCGGACACTGAAGCTTTCTTT.

In its sample, this clone was seen a few times. The CDR3 reads CASSLRASGQGYNEQFF. CDR3 sequence (DNA): TGCGCCAGCAGCTTGCGTGCGTCAGGACAGGGATACAATGAGCAGTTCTTC. The chain couples TRBV5-1 to TRBJ2-1; 8 nucleotides align to TRBD1. V was clipped by 1 base and J by 4 bases; unmatched bases: 10. This CDR3 is built from 17 residues. Germline assignment: CDR1 SGHRS and CDR2 YFSETQ.

This clone has only a few counts. The chain couples TRBV19 to TRBJ2-5, with D possibly being TRBD1 (6 bases). Looked up from germline, CDR1 is LNHDA and CDR2 is SQIVND (reference sequence). V lost 3 bases and J lost 3, with 14 bases in between. The CDR3 extends over 15 amino acids. CDR3 loop: CASSISWQGKETQYF. The CDR3 DNA sequence: TGTGCCAGTAGTATTTCATGGCAGGGGAAAGAGACCCAGTACTTC.

This clone was found once. J is TRBJ2-5 and V is TRBV28, with 7 bases identical to TRBD1. This CDR3 is 16 amino acids long. With 3 bases clipped from V and 3 bases from J, the junction kept 10 bases outside the gene matches. Germline CDR1 is MDHEN and CDR2 is SYDVKM. The chain's CDR3 is CASSFLGRGKEETQYF. CDR3 nucleotides: TGTGCCAGCAGTTTTTTGGGCAGGGGGAAAGAAGAGACCCAGTACTTC. Full variable domain (outside the CDR3, taken from reference TRBV28 and TRBJ2-5): DVKVTQSSRYLVKRTGEKVFLECVQDMDHENMFWYRQDPGLGLRLIYFSYDVKMKEKGDIPEGYSVSREKKERFSLILESASTNQTSMYLCASSFLGRGKEETQYFGPGTRLLVL.

This rearrangement joins TRBV6-1 to TRBJ2-7; 11 nucleotides match TRBD1. V was pared by 5 bases and J by 4 bases, with 4 bases of the junction left unmatched. CDR1 is MNHNS and CDR2 is SASEGT in the germline V gene. The CDR3 spans 14 residues. The CDR3 DNA sequence: TGTGCCAGCAGTATCCGGGACAGGGGGTACGAGCAGTACTTC. It yields the protein CASSIRDRGYEQYF.

This chain uses TRBV6-6 with TRBJ2-7; the match to TRBD1 covers 11 bases. The CDR3 sequence is 14 residues long. V trimming: 2 bases; J trimming: 6 bases; junction bases outside the gene matches: 3. CDR1 and CDR2 from the germline V gene are MNHNY and SVGAGI (reference sequence). The DNA for the CDR3 is TGTGCCAGCAGTTACGCCGGGACAGGGGGCGAGCAGTACTTC. This codes for CASSYAGTGGEQYF.

The chain has TRBV6-4 and TRBJ2-1; maybe TRBD2 (6 bases). Germline-derived CDR1 and CDR2 are MRHNA and SNTAGT. The CDR3 consists of 16 residues. V was pared by 8 bases and J by 4 bases, with 21 bases between. The CDR3: CASWTSWRDFYNEQFF. The CDR3 nucleotides are TGTGCCAGCTGGACCTCTTGGCGGGACTTTTACAATGAGCAGTTCTTC.

The CDR3 DNA reads as TGTGCCAGCAGTGAAGCTGGCGGGGACACCGGGGAGCTGTTTTTT. This sequence encodes CASSEAGGDTGELFF. This chain joins TRBV2 and TRBJ2-2; TRBD2 is a possible D gene (6 bases). Trimming cost V 0 bases and J 3 bases, with 8 bases left between them. This CDR3 has 15 amino acids. Germline lookup yields CDR1 SNHLY and CDR2 FYNNEI.

V and J are TRBV18 and TRBJ2-1; 9 nucleotides align to TRBD2. The germline V gene encodes CDR1 KGHSH and CDR2 LQKENI. Trimming at V came to 6 bases and at J to 1 base, leaving 13 bases not matched to a gene. The CDR3 is 18 residues long. CDR3 sequence reads: CASSWGEPGLASYNEQFF. The CDR3 coding sequence is TGTGCCAGCTCTTGGGGCGAACCGGGACTAGCTTCCTACAATGAGCAGTTCTTC. Together with reference TRBV18 and TRBJ2-1, the CDR3 gives the full variable domain: NAGVMQNPRHLVRRRGQEARLRCSPMKGHSHVYWYRQLPEEGLKFMVYLQKENIIDESGMPKERFSAEFPKEGPSILRIQQVVRGDSAAYFCASSWGEPGLASYNEQFFGPGTRLTVL.

The V and J genes are TRBV28 and TRBJ1-1; 10 bases fit TRBD1. With 5 bases clipped from V and 11 bases from J, the junction kept 8 bases outside the gene matches. CDR1 and CDR2 (germline): MDHEN, SYDVKM. The CDR3 spans 13 residues. The CDR3 is CASSRQGALGAFF. The CDR3 bases are TGTGCCAGCAGTAGACAGGGGGCCCTGGGGGCTTTCTTT. The variable domain in full, with the rest retrieved from reference TRBV28 and TRBJ1-1, is DVKVTQSSRYLVKRTGEKVFLECVQDMDHENMFWYRQDPGLGLRLIYFSYDVKMKEKGDIPEGYSVSREKKERFSLILESASTNQTSMYLCASSRQGALGAFFGQGTRLTVV.

V is TRBV18 and J is TRBJ2-5, with 7 bases matching TRBD2. CDR3 size: 15 residues. Unmatched junction bases numbered 5, after V lost 3 bases and J lost 1 base. The germline V gene encodes CDR1 KGHSH and CDR2 LQKENI. The CDR3 region is CASSPTGRSQETQYF. The CDR3 region has the DNA TGTGCCAGCTCACCCACCGGGAGGTCCCAAGAGACCCAGTACTTC.

The chain carries TRBV2 and TRBJ2-1, with 7 positions matching TRBD2. J was trimmed by 7 bases and V by 7 bases; bases with no gene match: 7. CDR1 is SNHLY and CDR2 is FYNNEI in the germline V gene. The CDR3 is made up of 13 amino acids. CDR3 region: CASNLAEGNEQFF. The DNA of the CDR3 is TGTGCCAGCAACCTAGCGGAGGGGAATGAGCAGTTCTTC.

The chain combines TRBV28 with TRBJ2-1, with 9 bases identical to TRBD2. The J segment lost 8 bases and the V segment lost 3 bases, leaving 8 bases of the junction unmatched. Germline V gives CDR1 MDHEN, CDR2 SYDVKM. The CDR3 has 15 amino acids. CDR3 in DNA: TGTGCCAGCAGTTTGTCCCCAGCGGGAGGCGATGAGCAGTTCTTC. Translated, it gives CASSLSPAGGDEQFF.

The J gene is TRBJ1-3, the V gene TRBV28, with TRBD1 matching over 7 bases. The V gene end was trimmed by 2 bases and the J gene end by 0 bases; junction bases not matched to a gene: 4. The CDR3 loop spans 16 amino acids. Germline V CDR1 and CDR2: MDHEN, SYDVKM. Written as DNA, the CDR3 is TGTGCCAGCAGTTTAGACAGGGCTATCTCTGGAAACACCATATATTTT. It yields the protein CASSLDRAISGNTIYF.

The chain links TRBV19 to TRBJ1-5, with a possible D match to TRBD1 (6 bases). Trimming removed 5 bases at V and 0 bases at J, with 11 bases between. In germline, CDR1 is LNHDA, CDR2 SQIVND (reference sequence). This CDR3 is 15 amino acids long. The CDR3 coding sequence is TGTGCCAGTAGTGTGGGACATCATAGCAATCAGCCCCAGCATTTT. Its protein product is CASSVGHHSNQPQHF.

This rearrangement joins TRBV19 to TRBJ1-5; D gene uncertain. Germline V gives CDR1 LNHDA, CDR2 SQIVND (reference sequence). Deletions cut 3 bases from V and 4 bases from J, with 22 bases between. CDR3 size: 18 residues. The CDR3: CASSIVGAASLRNQPQHF. The CDR3 nucleotides read TGTGCCAGTAGTATCGTAGGAGCAGCTAGCCTTCGGAATCAGCCCCAGCATTTT.

The chain has TRBV19 and TRBJ2-5; TRBD2 matches 14 bases. The germline V gene encodes CDR1 LNHDA and CDR2 SQIVND (reference sequence). CDR3 length: 15 amino acids. With V trimmed by 4 bases and J by 3 bases, 1 base remained unmatched. CDR3 sequence: CASSTGLAGEETQYF. CDR3 sequence (DNA): TGTGCCAGTAGTACGGGACTAGCGGGAGAAGAGACCCAGTACTTC.

The chain uses TRBV2 and TRBJ2-1; the match to TRBD2 covers 15 bases. V lost 3 bases, J lost 0 bases, and 6 bases stayed unmatched. The CDR3 loop spans 19 amino acids. CDR1 and CDR2 from the germline V gene are SNHLY and FYNNEI. The CDR3 DNA follows: TGTGCCAGCAGTGACTCTGGGACTAGCGGGAGGTACTCCTACAATGAGCAGTTCTTC. It yields the protein CASSDSGTSGRYSYNEQFF.

The genes are TRBV30 and TRBJ2-2, with TRBD1 matching 8 bases. The CDR3 is 15 residues long. The germline V gene has CDR1 GTSNPN and CDR2 SVGIG (reference sequence). Unmatched junction bases numbered 8, after V lost 2 bases and J lost 6 bases. CDR3 nucleotides: TGTGCCTGGAGTAAAATCAGGGGGCAACCCGGGGAGCTGTTTTTT. Translating gives CAWSKIRGQPGELFF.

The CDR3 is CASSQERSGSTDTQYF. The CDR3 nucleotides are TGCGCCAGCAGCCAAGAACGTAGCGGGAGCACAGATACGCAGTATTTT. This chain joins TRBV4-1 and TRBJ2-3, with 7 bases identical to TRBD2. V lost 0 bases to trimming and J lost 0 bases; unmatched junction nucleotides: 3. Germline CDR1 is MGHRA and CDR2 is YSYEKL. The CDR3 spans 16 residues.

The J gene is TRBJ2-7, the V gene TRBV6-5; 8 positions agree with TRBD2. V was pared by 3 bases and J by 2 bases, with 3 bases of the junction left unmatched. In germline, CDR1 is MNHEY, CDR2 SVGAGI. The length of the CDR3 is 14 residues. CDR3 loop: CASSYHGGAYEQYF. The CDR3 DNA follows: TGTGCCAGCAGTTATCACGGGGGGGCCTACGAGCAGTACTTC.

This chain joins TRBV9 and TRBJ2-1, with TRBD2 as a possible D gene (6 bases). Trimming took off 1 base at V and 5 bases at J, with 10 bases between the two ends. From germline, CDR1 is SGDLS and CDR2 YYNGEE. This CDR3 has 14 amino acids. CDR3 DNA sequence: TGTGCCAGCAGCGTACTGGGAGGAGACAATGAGCAGTTCTTC. It is translated as CASSVLGGDNEQFF.